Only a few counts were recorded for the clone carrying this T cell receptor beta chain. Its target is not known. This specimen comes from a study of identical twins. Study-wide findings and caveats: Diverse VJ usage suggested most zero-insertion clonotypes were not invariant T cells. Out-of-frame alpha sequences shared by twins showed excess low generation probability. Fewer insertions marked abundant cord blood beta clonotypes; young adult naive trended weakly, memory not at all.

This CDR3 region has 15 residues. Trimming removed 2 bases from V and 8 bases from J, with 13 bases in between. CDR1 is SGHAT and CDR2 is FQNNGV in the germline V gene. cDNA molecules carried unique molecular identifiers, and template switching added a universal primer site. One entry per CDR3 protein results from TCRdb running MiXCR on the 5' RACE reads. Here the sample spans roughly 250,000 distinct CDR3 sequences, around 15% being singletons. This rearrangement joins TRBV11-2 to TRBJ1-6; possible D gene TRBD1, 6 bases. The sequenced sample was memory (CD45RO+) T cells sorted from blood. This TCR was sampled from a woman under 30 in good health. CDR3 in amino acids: CASSLRGAIDSPLHF. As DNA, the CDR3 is TGTGCCAGCAGCTTACGGGGGGCAATCGATTCACCCCTCCACTTT.